One T cell receptor (beta chain) is described in this entry. Original processing notes: Estimates of nucleated cell counts were drawn from the amplification of reference gene primers. The data were produced by immunoSEQ multiplex PCR, yet TCRdb's version contains in-frame clones alone and is incomplete. That table furnishes V, J and clone size, whereas the DNA furnished D and trimming. The sample has some 97,000 clones; about nine tenths are singletons. This specimen comes from a study of blood T cell repertoires in COVID-19. Background on the study: Sites in the United States, Italy and Spain provided acute and convalescent COVID-19 samples. PBMCs, B-cell-depleted T cells, or T cells provided the cDNA or gDNA that made up the material.

Germline V gene lookup returns CDR1 MNHEY and CDR2 SVGAGI. CDR3 size: 15 residues. The J segment lost 4 bases and the V segment lost 0 bases, leaving 2 bases of the junction unmatched. The sequence was obtained from a man in his 60s with acute or convalescent COVID-19. J is TRBJ2-7 and V is TRBV6-5; TRBD1 matches at 11 bases. The source material was peripheral blood. CDR3 coding DNA: TGTGCCAGCAGTTACTCCGGACAGGGGGCGTACGAGCAGTACTTC. Its protein is CASSYSGQGAYEQYF.